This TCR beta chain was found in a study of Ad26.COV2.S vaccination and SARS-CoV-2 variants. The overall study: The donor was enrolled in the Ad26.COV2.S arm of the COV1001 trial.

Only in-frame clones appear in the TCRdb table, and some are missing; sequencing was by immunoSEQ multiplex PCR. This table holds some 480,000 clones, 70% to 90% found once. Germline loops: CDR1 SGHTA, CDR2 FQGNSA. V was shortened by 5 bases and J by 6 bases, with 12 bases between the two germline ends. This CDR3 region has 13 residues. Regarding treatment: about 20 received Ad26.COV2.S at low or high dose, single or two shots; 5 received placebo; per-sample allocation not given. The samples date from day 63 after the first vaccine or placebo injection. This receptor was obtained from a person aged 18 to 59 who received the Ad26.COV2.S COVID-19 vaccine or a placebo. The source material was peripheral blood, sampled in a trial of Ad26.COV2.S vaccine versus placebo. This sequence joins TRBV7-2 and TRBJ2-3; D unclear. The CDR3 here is CASSKSAGDTQYF. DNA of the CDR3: TGTGCCAGCAGCAAGTCGGCCGGTGATACGCAGTATTTT.